The rows below give T cell receptor beta chains drawn from one sample of a study of blood T cell repertoires in COVID-19. Clones were read by immunoSEQ multiplex PCR, and TCRdb kept only the in-frame ones, dropping some. Of fewer than 200,000 clones detected, around 83% appear once; the ten largest clones hold 3% to 3.5%. The source material was PBMCs or T cells enriched from blood (not recorded which). These receptors all stem from a woman aged 25-40 years who had been exposed to COVID-19. Each CDR3 is given with its conserved first and last residue. Fields, in order: CDR3 length, J gene, clone size, D gene, V gene, CDR3 DNA, CDR3 protein. The D gene is left open where the match is weak. Size values are once, few and many counts, or a class for expanded clones, and some rows have none.

cdr3_length: 9
j_call: TRBJ1-1
clone_size: -
d_call: -
v_call: TRBV12-3/TRBV12-4
cdr3_nt: TGTGCCAGCACTACTGAAGCTTTCTTT
cdr3_aa: CASTTEAFF

cdr3_length: 12
j_call: TRBJ2-7
clone_size: -
d_call: -
v_call: TRBV6-5
cdr3_nt: TGTGCCAGCAGCTACCCCCCTTACGAGCAGTACTTC
cdr3_aa: CASSYPPYEQYF

cdr3_length: 17
j_call: TRBJ1-2
clone_size: -
d_call: TRBD1
v_call: TRBV12-5
cdr3_nt: TGTGCTAGTGGTCAGAAAAGAGGGACAGGGGGTCTCTATGGCTACACCTTC
cdr3_aa: CASGQKRGTGGLYGYTF

cdr3_length: 13
j_call: TRBJ1-6
clone_size: -
d_call: -
v_call: TRBV7-9
cdr3_nt: TGTGCCAGCAGCTCAGTGAATGATTCACCCCTCCACTTT
cdr3_aa: CASSSVNDSPLHF

cdr3_length: 17
j_call: TRBJ1-5
clone_size: -
d_call: TRBD1
v_call: TRBV4-2
cdr3_nt: TGTGCCAGCAGCCAAAGTCGCGGACAGGGGAGCAATCAGCCCCAGCATTTT
cdr3_aa: CASSQSRGQGSNQPQHF

cdr3_length: 13
j_call: TRBJ2-3
clone_size: -
d_call: -
v_call: TRBV5-1
cdr3_nt: TGCGCCAGCAGGAGTAAACGCACAGATACGCAGTATTTT
cdr3_aa: CASRSKRTDTQYF

cdr3_length: 17
j_call: TRBJ1-2
clone_size: -
d_call: TRBD1
v_call: TRBV29-1
cdr3_nt: TGCAGCGTTGAATTGTCCCGGGACAGGGCCGCCCCTGGAAGCTACACCTTC
cdr3_aa: CSVELSRDRAAPGSYTF

cdr3_length: 15
j_call: TRBJ2-7
clone_size: -
d_call: TRBD2
v_call: TRBV4-1
cdr3_nt: TGCGCCAGCAGCCAGAGCGGGGGGGCCTCCTACGAGCAGTACTTC
cdr3_aa: CASSQSGGASYEQYF

cdr3_length: 13
j_call: TRBJ1-2
clone_size: -
d_call: TRBD1
v_call: TRBV3-1/TRBV3-2
cdr3_nt: TGTGCCAGCAGCCCGGCGACAGGGGAAGGCTACACCTTC
cdr3_aa: CASSPATGEGYTF

cdr3_length: 16
j_call: TRBJ1-1
clone_size: -
d_call: -
v_call: TRBV6-1
cdr3_nt: TGTGCCAGCAGTGACGTCCCCACAGGGATGAACACTGAAGCTTTCTTT
cdr3_aa: CASSDVPTGMNTEAFF

cdr3_length: 16
j_call: TRBJ1-2
clone_size: -
d_call: -
v_call: TRBV7-9
cdr3_nt: TGTGCCAGCAGCTTAGAATCTACAGCTTCTAACTATGGCTACACCTTC
cdr3_aa: CASSLESTASNYGYTF

cdr3_length: 14
j_call: TRBJ1-1
clone_size: -
d_call: TRBD1
v_call: TRBV11-3
cdr3_nt: TGTGCCAGCAGCCGGGGACAGGGAGGCACTGAAGCTTTCTTT
cdr3_aa: CASSRGQGGTEAFF

cdr3_length: 14
j_call: TRBJ2-7
clone_size: -
d_call: -
v_call: TRBV2
cdr3_nt: TGTGCCAGCAGTGACAGGGGTAGGTCCTACGAGCAGTACTTC
cdr3_aa: CASSDRGRSYEQYF

cdr3_length: 14
j_call: TRBJ2-7
clone_size: -
d_call: TRBD1
v_call: TRBV6-5
cdr3_nt: TGTGCCAGCAGTTTCTCACAGGGGCCCTACGAGCAGTACTTC
cdr3_aa: CASSFSQGPYEQYF

cdr3_length: 14
j_call: TRBJ2-7
clone_size: once
d_call: -
v_call: TRBV10-1
cdr3_nt: TGCGCCAGCAGTGAAGATAGCGCGGCTTACGAGCAGTACTTC
cdr3_aa: CASSEDSAAYEQYF

cdr3_length: 19
j_call: TRBJ1-2
clone_size: few
d_call: TRBD1
v_call: TRBV15
cdr3_nt: TGTGCCACCAGCAGAGATCATGCCGGGACAGGGGCGAAAAACTATGGCTACACCTTC
cdr3_aa: CATSRDHAGTGAKNYGYTF

cdr3_length: 16
j_call: TRBJ2-2
clone_size: -
d_call: TRBD2
v_call: TRBV9
cdr3_nt: TGTGCCAGCAGCGCCCGACTAGCGGGAGACACCGGGGAGCTGTTTTTT
cdr3_aa: CASSARLAGDTGELFF

cdr3_length: 12
j_call: TRBJ1-2
clone_size: -
d_call: -
v_call: TRBV12-3/TRBV12-4
cdr3_nt: TGTGCCAGCAGTTTACTGGAGGATGGCTACACCTTC
cdr3_aa: CASSLLEDGYTF

cdr3_length: 15
j_call: TRBJ2-7
clone_size: once
d_call: -
v_call: TRBV6-1
cdr3_nt: TGTGCCAGCAGTGACCTCTTGGACAGAGTCTACGAGCAGTACTTC
cdr3_aa: CASSDLLDRVYEQYF

cdr3_length: 12
j_call: TRBJ1-3
clone_size: -
d_call: -
v_call: TRBV9
cdr3_nt: TGTGCCAGCAGCTCGGGAGGAAGCACCATATATTTT
cdr3_aa: CASSSGGSTIYF

cdr3_length: 12
j_call: TRBJ2-2
clone_size: -
d_call: -
v_call: TRBV7-7
cdr3_nt: TGTGCCAGCAGCCCCGAGTCCGGGGAGCTGTTTTTT
cdr3_aa: CASSPESGELFF

cdr3_length: 14
j_call: TRBJ1-2
clone_size: -
d_call: -
v_call: TRBV5-1
cdr3_nt: TGCGCCAGCAGCCCAATGGGCCAGGGCCATGGCTACACCTTC
cdr3_aa: CASSPMGQGHGYTF